The 8 T cell receptor beta chains in this list originate from one sample, sequenced in a study of control samples from healthy donors and cancer patients. Data came from immunoSEQ multiplex PCR; TCRdb stores just in-frame clones and leaves some out. The sample has some 150,000 clones; over 85% are singletons. The sample consisted of blood. The receptors derive from a woman in her fifties or sixties in good health.

The CDR3 region is CASSLHPNTEAFF. The CDR3 DNA reads TGTGCCAGCAGCCTACACCCGAACACTGAAGCTTTCTTT. J is TRBJ1-1 and V is TRBV14, with D unclear. The germline gives CDR1 SGHDN, CDR2 FVKESK. The V end lost 4 bases, the J end lost 1 base, and 7 bases lay between the germline ends. The CDR3 runs to 13 residues.

The J gene is TRBJ2-6, the V gene TRBV15; D remains ambiguous. V gave up 0 bases and J gave up 2 bases, with 14 bases separating them. The germline V gene has CDR1 LNHNV and CDR2 YYDKDF (reference sequence). The CDR3 spans 18 residues. CDR3 nucleotide sequence: TGTGCCACCAGCAGAGATTCCTCACGGAGAACTGGGGCCAACGTCCTGACTTTC. Translated, it gives CATSRDSSRRTGANVLTF.

This clone was found once. CDR3 sequence: CASSQGQGAEYGYTF. The DNA for the CDR3 is TGCGCCAGCAGCCAAGGACAGGGGGCGGAATATGGCTACACCTTC. J is TRBJ1-2 and V is TRBV4-1, with 10 bases identical to TRBD1. V was clipped by 1 base and J by 5 bases; unmatched bases: 4. Germline V gene sequence: CDR1 MGHRA, CDR2 YSYEKL. This CDR3 is 15 amino acids long.

The genes are TRBV5-1 and TRBJ1-2; unclear D gene. The length of the CDR3 is 13 residues. Germline V gene sequence: CDR1 SGHRS, CDR2 YFSETQ. Trimming stripped 0 bases from V and 8 bases from J, with 11 bases between. For the CDR3, the DNA is TGCGCCAGCAGCTTGGCCAATAGGGAGGGCTACACCTTC. Residues: CASSLANREGYTF.

V usage is TRBV6-6 and J usage is TRBJ2-2; 10 nucleotides align to TRBD1. The CDR3 is made up of 15 amino acids. V gave up 6 bases and J gave up 5 bases; unmatched junction bases: 6. CDR1 is MNHNY and CDR2 is SVGAGI in the germline V gene (reference sequence). DNA for the CDR3: TGTGCCAGCAGAAGGGACAGGGGAGGTACCGGGGAGCTGTTTTTT. It translates to CASRRDRGGTGELFF.

The V call is TRBV2, the J call TRBJ1-2; weak D call: TRBD1 (5 bases). V dropped 1 base and J dropped 6 bases, with 9 bases sitting between them. This CDR3 is built from 13 residues. Germline CDR1 is SNHLY and CDR2 is FYNNEI. Written as DNA, the CDR3 is TGTGCCAGCAGTGAAGATATGGGACATGGCTACACCTTC. Translation: CASSEDMGHGYTF.

The chain employs TRBV6-6 and TRBJ2-7, with TRBD1 matching over 11 bases. Germline V lookup: CDR1 MNHNY, CDR2 SVGAGI (reference sequence). J lost 2 bases, V lost 0 bases, and 3 bases had no gene match. This CDR3 region has 16 residues. The CDR3 region is CASSYSRTGGTYEQYF. For the CDR3, the DNA is TGTGCCAGCAGTTACTCACGGACAGGGGGCACCTACGAGCAGTACTTC.

In DNA, the CDR3 is TGTGCCAGCTCACCATTGACAGGGGAGAACACTGAAGCTTTCTTT. It codes for CASSPLTGENTEAFF. This chain joins TRBV18 and TRBJ1-1; 8 positions match TRBD1. CDR1 is KGHSH and CDR2 is LQKENI in the germline V gene. The CDR3 contains 15 residues. Losses at the gene ends were 2 bases for V and 1 base for J; bases not matched to a gene: 3.